This T cell receptor beta chain came from a study of cytomegalovirus exposure and HLA in healthy donors. In the PCR, 60 Vbeta and 13 Jbeta primers were used. Assay: immunoSEQ multiplex PCR; the TCRdb copy retains only in-frame clones and omits some. The sample has 150,000 to 180,000 clones, roughly 80% seen once. Germline V CDR1 and CDR2: LGHNT, FRNRAP. Unmatched junction bases numbered 12, after V lost 0 bases and J lost 5 bases. This CDR3 spans 18 amino acids. V and J are TRBV12-5 and TRBJ1-4; TRBD1 agrees at 7 bases. This receptor was taken from a young man in good health and CMV-seropositive. Source material: PBMCs. The CDR3 loop is CASGLVSGGRQRNEKLFF. CDR3 sequence (DNA): TGTGCTAGTGGTTTGGTATCAGGGGGAAGACAACGGAATGAAAAACTGTTTTTT.